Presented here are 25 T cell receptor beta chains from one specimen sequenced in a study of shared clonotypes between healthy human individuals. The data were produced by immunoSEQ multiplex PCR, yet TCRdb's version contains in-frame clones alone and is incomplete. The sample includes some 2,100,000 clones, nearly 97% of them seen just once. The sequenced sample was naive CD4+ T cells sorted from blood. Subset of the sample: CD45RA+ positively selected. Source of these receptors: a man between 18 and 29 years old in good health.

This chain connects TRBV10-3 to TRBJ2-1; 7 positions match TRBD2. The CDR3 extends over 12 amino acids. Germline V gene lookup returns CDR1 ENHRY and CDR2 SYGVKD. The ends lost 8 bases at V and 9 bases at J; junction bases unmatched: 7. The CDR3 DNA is TGTGCCATCGGGGGGGGAGAGGGTGAGCAGTTCTTC. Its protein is CAIGGGEGEQFF.

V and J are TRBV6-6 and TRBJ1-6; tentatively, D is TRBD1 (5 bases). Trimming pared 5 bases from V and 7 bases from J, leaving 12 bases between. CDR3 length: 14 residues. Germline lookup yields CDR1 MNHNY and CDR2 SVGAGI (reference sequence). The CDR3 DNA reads TGTGCCAGCAGTGCCAGGTCAGGGAATTCACCCCTCCACTTT. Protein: CASSARSGNSPLHF.

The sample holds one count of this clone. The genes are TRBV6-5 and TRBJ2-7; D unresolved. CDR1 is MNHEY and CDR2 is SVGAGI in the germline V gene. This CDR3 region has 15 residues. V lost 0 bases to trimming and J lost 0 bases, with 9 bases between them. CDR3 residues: CASSYSAGRSYEQYF. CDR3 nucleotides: TGTGCCAGCAGTTACTCGGCAGGCCGCTCCTACGAGCAGTACTTC.

CDR3 DNA sequence: TGCGCCAGCAGCCAAGGGGGACTAGCGGGAGCAAGGAACATTCAGTACTTC. Protein sequence: CASSQGGLAGARNIQYF. The genes are TRBV4-3 and TRBJ2-4; 14 bases map to TRBD2. The CDR3 totals 17 residues. Germline assignment: CDR1 LGHNA and CDR2 YSLEER. Losses at the gene ends were 1 base for V and 7 bases for J; bases not matched to a gene: 6.

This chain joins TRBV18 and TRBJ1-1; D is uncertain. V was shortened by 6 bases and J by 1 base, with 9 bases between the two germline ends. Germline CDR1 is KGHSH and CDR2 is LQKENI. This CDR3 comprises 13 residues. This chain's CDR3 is CASSMSRNTEAFF. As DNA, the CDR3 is TGTGCCAGCTCCATGTCGAGGAACACTGAAGCTTTCTTT.

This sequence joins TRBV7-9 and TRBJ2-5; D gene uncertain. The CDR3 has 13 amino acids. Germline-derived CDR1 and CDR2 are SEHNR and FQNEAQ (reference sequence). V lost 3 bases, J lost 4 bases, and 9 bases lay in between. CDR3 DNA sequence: TGTGCCAGCAGCTTTGCGGAAGGAGAGACCCAGTACTTC. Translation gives CASSFAEGETQYF.

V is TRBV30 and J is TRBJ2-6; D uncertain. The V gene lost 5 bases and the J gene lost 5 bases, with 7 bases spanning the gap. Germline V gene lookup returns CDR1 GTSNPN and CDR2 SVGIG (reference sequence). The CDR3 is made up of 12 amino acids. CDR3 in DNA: TGTGCCTGGGGCGGTAGGGCCAACGTCCTGACTTTC. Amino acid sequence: CAWGGRANVLTF.

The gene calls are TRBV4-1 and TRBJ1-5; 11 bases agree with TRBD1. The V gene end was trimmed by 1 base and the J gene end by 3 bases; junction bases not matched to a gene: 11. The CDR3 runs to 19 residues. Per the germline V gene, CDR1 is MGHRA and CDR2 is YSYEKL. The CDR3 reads CASSQAGQGALGDNQPQHF. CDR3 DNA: TGCGCCAGCAGCCAAGCTGGACAGGGGGCGTTGGGGGACAATCAGCCCCAGCATTTT.

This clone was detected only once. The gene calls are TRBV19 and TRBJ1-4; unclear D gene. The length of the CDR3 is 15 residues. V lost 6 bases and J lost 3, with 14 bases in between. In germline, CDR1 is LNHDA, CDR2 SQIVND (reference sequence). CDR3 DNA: TGTGCCAGTAGGCTGCGGGCGCCACCTAATGAAAAACTGTTTTTT. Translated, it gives CASRLRAPPNEKLFF.

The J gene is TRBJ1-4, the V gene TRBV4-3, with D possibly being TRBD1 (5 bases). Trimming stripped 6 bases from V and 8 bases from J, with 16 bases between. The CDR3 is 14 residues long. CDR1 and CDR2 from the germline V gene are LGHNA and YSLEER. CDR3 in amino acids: CASSRQIEGEKLFF. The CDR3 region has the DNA TGCGCCAGCAGTCGACAGATTGAGGGAGAAAAACTGTTTTTT.

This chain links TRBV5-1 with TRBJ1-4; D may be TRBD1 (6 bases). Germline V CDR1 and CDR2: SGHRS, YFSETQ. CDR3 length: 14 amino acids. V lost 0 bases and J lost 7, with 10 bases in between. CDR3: CASSLGDKSEKLFF. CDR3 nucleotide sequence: TGCGCCAGCAGCTTGGGGGACAAATCTGAAAAACTGTTTTTT.

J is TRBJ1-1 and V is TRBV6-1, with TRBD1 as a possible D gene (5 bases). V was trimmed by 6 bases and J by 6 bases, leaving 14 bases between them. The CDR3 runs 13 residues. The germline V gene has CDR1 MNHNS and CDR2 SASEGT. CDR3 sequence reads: CASSRSGSPEAFF. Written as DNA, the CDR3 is TGTGCCAGCAGCCGATCAGGGTCCCCTGAAGCTTTCTTT.

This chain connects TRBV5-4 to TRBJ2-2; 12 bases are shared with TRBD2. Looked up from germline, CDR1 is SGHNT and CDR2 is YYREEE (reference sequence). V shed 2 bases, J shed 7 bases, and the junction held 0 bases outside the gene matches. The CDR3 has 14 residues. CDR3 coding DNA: TGTGCCAGCAGCTTACTAGCGGGGGGCGGGGAGCTGTTTTTT. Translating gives CASSLLAGGGELFF.

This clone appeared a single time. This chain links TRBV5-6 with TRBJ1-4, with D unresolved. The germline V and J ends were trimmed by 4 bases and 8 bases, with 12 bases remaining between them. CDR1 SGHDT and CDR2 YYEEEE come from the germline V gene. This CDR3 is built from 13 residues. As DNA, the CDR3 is TGTGCCAGCAGCCAAATACCCGTCGAAAAACTGTTTTTT. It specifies CASSQIPVEKLFF.

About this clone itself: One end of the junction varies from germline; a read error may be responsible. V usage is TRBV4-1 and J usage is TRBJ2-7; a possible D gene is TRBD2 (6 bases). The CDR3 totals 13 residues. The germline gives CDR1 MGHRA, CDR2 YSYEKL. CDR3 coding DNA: TGCGCCAGCAGCCAAGATCTGGGACTGGAAGCAGACTTC. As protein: CASSQDLGLEADF.

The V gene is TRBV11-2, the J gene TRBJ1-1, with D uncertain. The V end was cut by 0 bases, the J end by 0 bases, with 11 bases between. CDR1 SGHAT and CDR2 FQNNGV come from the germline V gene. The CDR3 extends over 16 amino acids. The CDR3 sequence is CASSLDRGRLNTEAFF. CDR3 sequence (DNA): TGTGCCAGCAGCTTAGATCGAGGCAGGCTGAACACTGAAGCTTTCTTT.

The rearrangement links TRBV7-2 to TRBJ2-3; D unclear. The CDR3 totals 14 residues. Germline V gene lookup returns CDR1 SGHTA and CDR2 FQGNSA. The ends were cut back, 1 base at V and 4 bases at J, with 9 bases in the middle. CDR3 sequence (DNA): TGTGCCAGCAGCTTAGACCTTGTATCAGATACGCAGTATTTT. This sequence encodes CASSLDLVSDTQYF.

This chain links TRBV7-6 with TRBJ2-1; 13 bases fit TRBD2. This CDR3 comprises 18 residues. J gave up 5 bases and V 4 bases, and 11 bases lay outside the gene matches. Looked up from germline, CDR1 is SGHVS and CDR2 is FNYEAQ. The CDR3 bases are TGTGCCAGCAGCTGGGGACTAGCGGGGCCCCGGTTAGACAATGAGCAGTTCTTC. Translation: CASSWGLAGPRLDNEQFF. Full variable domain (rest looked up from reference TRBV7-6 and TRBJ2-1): GAGVSQSPRYKVTKRGQDVALRCDPISGHVSLYWYRQALGQGPEFLTYFNYEAQQDKSGLPNDRFSAERPEGSISTLTIQRTEQRDSAMYRCASSWGLAGPRLDNEQFFGPGTRLTVL.

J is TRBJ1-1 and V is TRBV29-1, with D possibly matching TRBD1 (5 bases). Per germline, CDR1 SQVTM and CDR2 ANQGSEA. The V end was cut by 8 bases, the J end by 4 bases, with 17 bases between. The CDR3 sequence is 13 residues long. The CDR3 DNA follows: TGCAGCCCTACGTTGGTAAGGGGCACTGAAGCTTTCTTT. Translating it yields CSPTLVRGTEAFF.

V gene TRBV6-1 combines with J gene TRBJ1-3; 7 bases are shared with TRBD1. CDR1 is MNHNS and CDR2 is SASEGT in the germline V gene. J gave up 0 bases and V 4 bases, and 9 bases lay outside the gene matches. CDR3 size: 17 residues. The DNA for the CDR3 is TGTGCCAGCAGTGTTCTACAGGGGATAGGCTCTGGAAACACCATATATTTT. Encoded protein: CASSVLQGIGSGNTIYF.

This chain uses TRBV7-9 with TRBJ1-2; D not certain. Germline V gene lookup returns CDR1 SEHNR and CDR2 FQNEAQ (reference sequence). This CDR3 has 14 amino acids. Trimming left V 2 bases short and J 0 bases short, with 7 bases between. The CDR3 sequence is CASSLIASNYGYTF. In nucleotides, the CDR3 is TGTGCCAGCAGCTTAATAGCATCTAACTATGGCTACACCTTC.

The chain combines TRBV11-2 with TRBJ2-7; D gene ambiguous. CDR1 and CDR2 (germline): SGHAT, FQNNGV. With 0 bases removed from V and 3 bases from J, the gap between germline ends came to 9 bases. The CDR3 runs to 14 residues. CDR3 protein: CASSLDGRIYEQYF. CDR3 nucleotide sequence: TGTGCCAGCAGCTTAGATGGGCGGATCTACGAGCAGTACTTC.

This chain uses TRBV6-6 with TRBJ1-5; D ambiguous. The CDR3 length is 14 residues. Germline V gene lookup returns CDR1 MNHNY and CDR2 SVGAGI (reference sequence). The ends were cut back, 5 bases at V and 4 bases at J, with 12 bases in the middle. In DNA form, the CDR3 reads TGTGCCAGCAGTCCTGGAGAGAGGAATCAGCCCCAGCATTTT. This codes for CASSPGERNQPQHF.

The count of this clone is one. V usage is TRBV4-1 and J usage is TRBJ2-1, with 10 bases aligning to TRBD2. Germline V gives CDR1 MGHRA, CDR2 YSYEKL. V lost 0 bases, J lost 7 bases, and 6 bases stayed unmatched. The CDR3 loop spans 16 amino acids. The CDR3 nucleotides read TGCGCCAGCAGCCAAGAGTGGCTAGCGGGAGTAAATGAGCAGTTCTTC. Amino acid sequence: CASSQEWLAGVNEQFF.

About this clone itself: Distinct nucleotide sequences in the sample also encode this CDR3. In nucleotides, the CDR3 is TGCGCCAGCAGCATCGGGACAGGCTATGGCTACACCTTC. It encodes CASSIGTGYGYTF. The chain carries TRBV5-1 and TRBJ1-2, with 8 bases lining up with TRBD1. There are 13 residues in the CDR3. Germline-derived CDR1 and CDR2 are SGHRS and YFSETQ. J gave up 4 bases and V 4 bases, and 3 bases lay outside the gene matches.